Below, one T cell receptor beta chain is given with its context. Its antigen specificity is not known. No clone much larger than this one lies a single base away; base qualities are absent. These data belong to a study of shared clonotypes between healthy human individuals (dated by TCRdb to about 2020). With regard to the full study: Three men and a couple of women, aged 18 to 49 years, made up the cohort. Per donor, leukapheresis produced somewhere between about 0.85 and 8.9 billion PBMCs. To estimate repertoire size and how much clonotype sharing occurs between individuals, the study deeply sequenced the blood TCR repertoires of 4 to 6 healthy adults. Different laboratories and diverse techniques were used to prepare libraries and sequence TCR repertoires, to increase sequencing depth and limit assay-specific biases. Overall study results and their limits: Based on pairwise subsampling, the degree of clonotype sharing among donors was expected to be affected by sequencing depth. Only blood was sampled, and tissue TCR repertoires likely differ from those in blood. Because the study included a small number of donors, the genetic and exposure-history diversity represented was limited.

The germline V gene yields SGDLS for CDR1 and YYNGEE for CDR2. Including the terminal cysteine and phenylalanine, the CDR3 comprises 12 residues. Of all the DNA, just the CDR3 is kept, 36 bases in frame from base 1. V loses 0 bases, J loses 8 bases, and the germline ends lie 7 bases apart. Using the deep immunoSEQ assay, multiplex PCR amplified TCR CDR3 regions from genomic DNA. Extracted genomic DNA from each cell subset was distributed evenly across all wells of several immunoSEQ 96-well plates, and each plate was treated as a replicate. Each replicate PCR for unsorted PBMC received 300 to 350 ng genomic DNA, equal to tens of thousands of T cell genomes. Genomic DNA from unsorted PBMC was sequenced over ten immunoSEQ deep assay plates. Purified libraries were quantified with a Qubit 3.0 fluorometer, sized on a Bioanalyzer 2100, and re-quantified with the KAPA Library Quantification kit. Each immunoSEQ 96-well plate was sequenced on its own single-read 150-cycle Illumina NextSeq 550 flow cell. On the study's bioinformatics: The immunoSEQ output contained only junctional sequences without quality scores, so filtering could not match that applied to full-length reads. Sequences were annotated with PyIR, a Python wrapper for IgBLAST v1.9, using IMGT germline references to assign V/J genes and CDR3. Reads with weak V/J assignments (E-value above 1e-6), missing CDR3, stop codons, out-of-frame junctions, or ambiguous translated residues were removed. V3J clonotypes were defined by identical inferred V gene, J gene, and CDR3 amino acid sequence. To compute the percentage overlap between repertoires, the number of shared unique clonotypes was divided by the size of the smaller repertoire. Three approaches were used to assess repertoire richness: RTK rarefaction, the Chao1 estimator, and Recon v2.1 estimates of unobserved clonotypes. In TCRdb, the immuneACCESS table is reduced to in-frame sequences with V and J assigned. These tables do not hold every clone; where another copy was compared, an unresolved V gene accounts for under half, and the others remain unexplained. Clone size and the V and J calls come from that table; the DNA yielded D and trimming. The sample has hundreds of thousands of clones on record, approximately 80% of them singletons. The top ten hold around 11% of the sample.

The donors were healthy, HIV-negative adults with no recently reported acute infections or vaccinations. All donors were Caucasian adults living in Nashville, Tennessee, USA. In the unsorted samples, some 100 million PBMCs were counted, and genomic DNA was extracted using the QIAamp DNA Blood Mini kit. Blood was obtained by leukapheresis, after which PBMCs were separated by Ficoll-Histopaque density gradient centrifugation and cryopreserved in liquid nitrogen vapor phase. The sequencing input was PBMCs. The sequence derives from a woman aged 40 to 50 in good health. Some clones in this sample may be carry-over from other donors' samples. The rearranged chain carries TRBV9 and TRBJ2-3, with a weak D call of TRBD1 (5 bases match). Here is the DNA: TGTGCCAGCAGCGTAGATGGGGCTACGCAGTATTTT. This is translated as CASSVDGATQYF.